Shown below are 27 T cell receptor beta chains from a single sample sequenced in a study of regulatory T cells in long-lasting Graves disease. Time point reported: newly diagnosed GD, antithyroid drugs for less than 3 months. PBMC RNA served as the TCR library source. Arm-PCR with iRepertoire HTBI primers amplified the CDR3 regions for these TCR beta libraries. Each CDR3 protein gets one entry after TCRdb re-called the multiplex PCR reads with MiXCR. The repertoire has around 500,000 distinct CDR3 sequences, around 11% of them found once; the top ten carry more than 8%. These data are also associated with another study on T cells in Graves' hyperthyroidism and ophthalmopathy.

The material sequenced was peripheral blood mononuclear cells (PBMCs), taken at new diagnosis, from a patient treated with antithyroid drugs. Receptors were obtained from a woman younger than 45 with Graves disease.

In its sample, this clonotype was seen a few times. The rearrangement uses TRBV6-1 and TRBJ1-5; the D is unclear. The CDR3 length is 14 residues. Germline lookup yields CDR1 MNHNS and CDR2 SASEGT. V was shortened by 5 bases and J by 7 bases, with 15 bases between the two germline ends. CDR3 nucleotide sequence: TGTGCCAGCAGTTACTCAAGGGTTGTGCAGCCCCAGCATTTT. This codes for CASSYSRVVQPQHF.

The CDR3 region is CASSLDRGGEEKLFF. Written as DNA, the CDR3 is TGTGCCAGCAGCTTAGACAGGGGAGGGGAGGAAAAACTGTTTTTT. This chain connects TRBV7-2 to TRBJ1-4; 7 bases fit TRBD1. J gave up 8 bases and V 1 base, and 7 bases lay outside the gene matches. The CDR3 loop spans 15 amino acids. CDR1 SGHTA and CDR2 FQGNSA come from the germline V gene.

This clonotype has ten or more counts. V gene TRBV18 combines with J gene TRBJ2-1, with a tentative D call TRBD2 (5 bases). V was shortened by 3 bases and J by 0 bases, with 12 bases between the two germline ends. The CDR3 runs 16 residues. Germline CDR1 and CDR2: KGHSH and LQKENI. The DNA of the CDR3 is TGTGCCAGCTCACCCTATAGCGTGAGCTCCTACAATGAGCAGTTCTTC. It codes for CASSPYSVSSYNEQFF.

The chain recombines TRBV18 with TRBJ2-1; TRBD1 agrees at 10 bases. The CDR3 extends over 16 amino acids. The germline gives CDR1 KGHSH, CDR2 LQKENI. With V trimmed by 0 bases and J by 3 bases, 2 bases remained unmatched. The CDR3 DNA sequence: TGTGCCAGCTCACCACCGGGGACAGGGGACTACAATGAGCAGTTCTTC. As protein: CASSPPGTGDYNEQFF.

V and J are TRBV5-4 and TRBJ2-7; D unresolved. V lost 4 bases to trimming and J lost 0 bases, with 11 bases between them. Germline V CDR1 and CDR2: SGHNT, YYREEE (reference sequence). CDR3 length: 14 residues. The CDR3 is CASSNFLRSYEQYF. The CDR3 bases are TGTGCCAGCAGCAATTTCCTACGCTCCTACGAGCAGTACTTC.

The table lists this clonotype with many counts. This chain connects TRBV30 to TRBJ1-2; 7 bases map to TRBD1. Germline V gene data show CDR1 as GTSNPN and CDR2 as SVGIG (reference sequence). The CDR3 has 12 residues. CDR3 amino acids: CAYRGRGYGYTF. CDR3 DNA: TGTGCTTATAGGGGGCGCGGCTATGGCTACACCTTC.

This clonotype was seen only a few times. The J gene is TRBJ2-1, the V gene TRBV7-3, with no clear D. There are 15 residues in the CDR3. CDR1 and CDR2 (germline): SGHTA, FQGTGA. Trimming left V 1 base short and J 4 bases short, with 11 bases between. CDR3 in DNA: TGTGCCAGCAGCTTAAGCCCCACAGTTTACAATGAGCAGTTCTTC. It yields the protein CASSLSPTVYNEQFF.

This clonotype showed up just a few times. The chain employs TRBV19 and TRBJ2-2; no clear D gene. Germline CDR1 reads LNHDA; CDR2 reads SQIVND (reference sequence). The CDR3 has 13 amino acids. V was cut by 0 bases and J by 6 bases, with 5 bases left in between. CDR3: CASSIDGAGELFF. Written as DNA, the CDR3 is TGTGCCAGTAGTATAGATGGGGCCGGGGAGCTGTTTTTT.

In this sample, this clonotype turned up many times. The chain employs TRBV10-3 and TRBJ2-1; TRBD2 agrees at 12 bases. Per the germline V gene, CDR1 is ENHRY and CDR2 is SYGVKD. With 4 bases clipped from V and 6 bases from J, the junction kept 4 bases outside the gene matches. The CDR3 contains 15 residues. Here the CDR3 DNA reads TGTGCCATCAGTGGGGGACTAGCGGGCCTCAATGAGCAGTTCTTC. It encodes CAISGGLAGLNEQFF.

This clonotype was seen at least ten times. The rearrangement uses TRBV2 and TRBJ1-1; D might be TRBD1 (5 bases). CDR1 is SNHLY, CDR2 FYNNEI, per germline. V lost 2 bases and J 1 base, leaving 8 bases between the germline ends. The CDR3 covers 14 residues. CDR3: CASSEQGGNTEAFF. The CDR3 region has the DNA TGTGCCAGCAGTGAACAGGGCGGGAACACTGAAGCTTTCTTT. Drawing the rest from reference TRBV2 and TRBJ1-1, the complete variable domain is EPEVTQTPSHQVTQMGQEVILRCVPISNHLYFYWYRQILGQKVEFLVSFYNNEISEKSEIFDDQFSVERPDGSNFTLKIRSTKLEDSAMYFCASSEQGGNTEAFFGQGTRLTVV.

This clonotype was recorded at least ten times. The chain recombines TRBV27 with TRBJ2-3, with 10 bases fitting TRBD2. From germline, CDR1 is MNHEY and CDR2 SMNVEV (reference sequence). After removal of 4 bases from V and 2 bases from J, the junction contained 9 bases not matched to a gene. The CDR3 is made up of 17 amino acids. DNA for the CDR3: TGTGCCAGCAGTTCTACCCCGACTAGCGGGTACACAGATACGCAGTATTTT. This codes for CASSSTPTSGYTDTQYF.

As for this clonotype: Without the conserved terminal phenylalanine or tryptophan, this CDR3 likely stems from a read error. It is unclear where the CDR3 begins or ends on the DNA, so no DNA is shown, and the CDR3 is as TCRdb lists it. The chain is built from TRBV6-5 and TRBJ2-7; TRBD1 is taken as the D call from the table, unchecked against the DNA. The CDR3 comprises 14 residues, both ends counted. Germline CDR1 reads MNHEY; CDR2 reads SVGAGI. CDR3 residues: CASSSTRDRFEFTS.

This clonotype was seen repeatedly, ten times or more. The chain has TRBV9 and TRBJ2-1; D gene unclear. The CDR3 totals 13 residues. From germline, CDR1 is SGDLS and CDR2 YYNGEE. Trimming removed 2 bases from V and 7 bases from J, with 10 bases in between. CDR3 region: CASSVSWVNEQFF. For the CDR3, the DNA is TGTGCCAGCAGCGTTAGCTGGGTAAATGAGCAGTTCTTC.

Notes on this clonotype: A far larger clone differs by one base, so this is likely a read error. This rearrangement joins TRBV11-2 to TRBJ2-7; 9 bases map to TRBD1. Trimming took 0 bases from V and 7 from J; bases not matched to a gene: 10. Germline CDR1 and CDR2: SGHAT and FQNNGV. CDR3 size: 16 residues. The CDR3 sequence: CASSLDTGGHHNEQYF. The CDR3 DNA sequence: TGTGCCAGCAGCTTAGATACAGGGGGCCACCACAATGAGCAGTACTTC.

Ten or more counts support this clonotype. The chain joins TRBV6-1 to TRBJ2-5; 9 positions match TRBD2. With 4 bases clipped from V and 4 bases from J, the junction kept 4 bases outside the gene matches. This CDR3 comprises 14 residues. Germline loops: CDR1 MNHNS, CDR2 SASEGT. CDR3 sequence reads: CASSVAGVRETQYF. In DNA, the CDR3 is TGTGCCAGCAGTGTAGCGGGAGTTCGAGAGACCCAGTACTTC.

The chain recombines TRBV6-2 or TRBV6-3 with TRBJ2-1; perhaps TRBD2 as D (6 bases). The CDR3 contains 17 residues. The V and J ends lost 0 bases and 7 bases respectively, with 19 bases between them. Germline assignment: CDR1 MNHEY and CDR2 SVGEGT. This CDR3 reads CASSYSSWGGRGNEQFF. DNA of the CDR3: TGTGCCAGCAGTTACTCTTCCTGGGGAGGCCGGGGAAATGAGCAGTTCTTC.

This clonotype was counted many times. For the CDR3, the DNA is TGCGCCAGCAGCCACTCGAGGGTCAATGAGCAGTTCTTC. This gives the protein CASSHSRVNEQFF. This chain connects TRBV4-3 to TRBJ2-1; tentatively, D is TRBD2 (5 bases). CDR3 length equals 13 residues. V was trimmed by 3 bases and J by 6 bases, leaving 9 bases between them. In germline, CDR1 is LGHNA, CDR2 YSLEER.

The genes are TRBV5-6 and TRBJ1-1; D may be TRBD1 (6 bases). Per germline, CDR1 SGHDT and CDR2 YYEEEE. V lost 4 bases, J lost 4 bases, and 17 bases lay in between. This CDR3 has 15 residues. CDR3 amino acids: CASSLIGGPSTEAFF. The DNA of the CDR3 is TGTGCCAGCAGCCTCATTGGGGGGCCAAGCACTGAAGCTTTCTTT.

This clonotype was recorded at least ten times. This chain connects TRBV4-1 to TRBJ1-4; no firm D call. Germline values: CDR1 MGHRA, CDR2 YSYEKL. Between the trimmed V and J ends, which lost 4 bases and 8 bases, there was a span of 14 bases. The length of the CDR3 is 14 residues. The CDR3 coding sequence is TGCGCCAGCAGCCTTCTAAGACCCGCGGAAAAACTGTTTTTT. Amino acids: CASSLLRPAEKLFF.

This clonotype was detected many times. The gene calls are TRBV6-5 and TRBJ2-1, with D perhaps TRBD1 (6 bases). The CDR3 is 15 residues long. Germline V lookup: CDR1 MNHEY, CDR2 SVGAGI. Trimming cost V 2 bases and J 7 bases, with 15 bases left between them. As DNA, the CDR3 is TGTGCCAGCAGTTACCAGGGGTTTGGTCCGAATGAGCAGTTCTTC. It translates to CASSYQGFGPNEQFF.

The CDR3 is CASSRVTGTGYATQYF. DNA for the CDR3: TGCGCCAGCAGCCGAGTTACCGGGACAGGATACGCGACCCAGTACTTC. The chain has TRBV4-3 and TRBJ2-5; TRBD1 matches 8 bases. J was trimmed by 7 bases and V by 4 bases; bases with no gene match: 14. The germline CDR1 and CDR2 sequences are LGHNA and YSLEER. CDR3 length: 16 amino acids.

This clonotype appeared a few times. The chain has TRBV4-3 and TRBJ1-5, with 7 bases lining up with TRBD1. Trimming at V came to 3 bases and at J to 3 bases, leaving 8 bases not matched to a gene. The germline V gene has CDR1 LGHNA and CDR2 YSLEER. The CDR3 runs to 16 residues. CDR3 amino acids: CASSQGQNTFNQPQHF. The CDR3 DNA sequence: TGCGCCAGCAGCCAGGGACAGAATACTTTCAATCAGCCCCAGCATTTT.

This clonotype has only a few counts. The rearrangement uses TRBV3-1 and TRBJ1-1, with D perhaps TRBD1 (5 bases). The CDR3 runs 15 residues. V was cut by 0 bases and J by 1 base, with 9 bases left in between. Germline V lookup: CDR1 LGHDT, CDR2 YNNKEL (reference sequence). DNA for the CDR3: TGTGCCAGCAGCCAAGATTTTGGGGCGAACACTGAAGCTTTCTTT. It is translated as CASSQDFGANTEAFF.

This clonotype has a handful of counts. This chain connects TRBV24-1 to TRBJ2-2; TRBD2 aligns across 7 bases. CDR3 length: 17 amino acids. The V segment lost 4 bases and the J segment 3 bases; nucleotides outside the gene matches: 10. Germline values: CDR1 KGHDR, CDR2 SFDVKD. As DNA, the CDR3 is TGTGCCACCAGTGACTCTCAACCCGGGAGGCACACCGGGGAGCTGTTTTTT. Residues: CATSDSQPGRHTGELFF.

This chain uses TRBV4-3 with TRBJ2-1; D perhaps matches TRBD1 (6 bases). The CDR3 has 14 amino acids. Germline assignment: CDR1 LGHNA and CDR2 YSLEER. Trimming took 0 bases from V and 9 from J, leaving 12 bases between them. CDR3 in DNA: TGCGCCAGCAGCCAAGATTGGACACAGGGTGAGCAGTTCTTC. It encodes CASSQDWTQGEQFF.

This clonotype was detected many times. V usage is TRBV28 and J usage is TRBJ2-7, with 9 nucleotides matching TRBD2. Trimming removed 10 bases from V and 3 bases from J; junction bases left unmatched: 10. CDR3 size: 14 residues. CDR1 is MDHEN, CDR2 SYDVKM, per germline. The CDR3 spells CAIHSGSRVYEQYF. The CDR3 bases are TGTGCCATCCATAGCGGGAGCAGGGTCTACGAGCAGTACTTC.

The table lists this clonotype with many counts. J is TRBJ2-1 and V is TRBV20-1; 7 bases agree with TRBD2. The CDR3 covers 15 residues. Per germline, CDR1 DFQATT and CDR2 SNEGSKA (reference sequence). The ends lost 5 bases at V and 2 bases at J; junction bases unmatched: 9. The CDR3 is CSASGTNLPYNEQFF. The CDR3 nucleotides are TGCAGTGCTTCCGGGACTAACCTCCCCTACAATGAGCAGTTCTTC.